Listed below are T cell receptor beta chains from one sample, sequenced in a study of blood T cell repertoires in COVID-19. TCRdb's copy holds only in-frame clones and misses some; the assay was immunoSEQ multiplex PCR. The table records 220,000 or so clones, around 89% of them present only once. Material for sequencing was PBMCs or T cells enriched from blood (not recorded which). All receptors derive from a man younger than 40 who had been exposed to COVID-19. Each CDR3 is given with its conserved first and last residue. A D gene is named only where the DNA matches it firmly. Size is stated for part of the rows, as once, few or many counts, or as a class when the clone is expanded.

d_call	clone_size	j_call	v_call	cdr3_nt	cdr3_aa
NA	NA	TRBJ2-7	TRBV27	TGTGCCAGCAGTATAATCGGGACACAGAACGAGCAGTACTTC	CASSIIGTQNEQYF
TRBD1	NA	TRBJ2-1	TRBV9	TGTGCCAGCGATTTGACAGGGGGGGACTCTTACAATGAGCAGTTCTTC	CASDLTGGDSYNEQFF
NA	NA	TRBJ2-7	TRBV5-1	TGCGCCAGCAGCCACACCGGACAGTTAACCGAGGAGCAGTACTTC	CASSHTGQLTEEQYF
TRBD1	NA	TRBJ2-7	TRBV11-2	TGTGCCAGCAGCTTTAGGTCGGGACAGGCCTACGAGCAGTACTTC	CASSFRSGQAYEQYF
TRBD1	NA	TRBJ1-2	TRBV28	TGTGCCAGCAGTTCCCCGACAGGGGGAATCGGTGGCTACACCTTC	CASSSPTGGIGGYTF
NA	NA	TRBJ1-2	TRBV2	TGTGCCAGCAGAACAGGGCTTCATGACTATGGCTACACCTTC	CASRTGLHDYGYTF
TRBD2	NA	TRBJ2-3	TRBV19	TGTGCCAGTAGCTTAGCGGGGGGGCCCCCGAATACGCAGTATTTT	CASSLAGGPPNTQYF
NA	once	TRBJ1-2	TRBV12-3/TRBV12-4	TGTGCCAGCAGTTTAAACGGTGCACGGGACACCTTC	CASSLNGARDTF
NA	NA	TRBJ2-5	TRBV2	TGTGCCAGCCGGGACACCTCACAAGAGACCCAGTACTTC	CASRDTSQETQYF
TRBD2	NA	TRBJ2-7	TRBV11-2	TGTGCCAGCACCTTGGGGGGGACCTCCTACGAGCAGTACTTC	CASTLGGTSYEQYF
NA	few	TRBJ1-3	TRBV19	TGTGCCAGTAGTGGGCAGGTCGGTGACACCATATATTTT	CASSGQVGDTIYF
TRBD2	NA	TRBJ2-3	TRBV5-6	TGTGCCAGCAGCCCCTGGGGGGGACGCACAGATACGCAGTATTTT	CASSPWGGRTDTQYF
TRBD1	NA	TRBJ2-7	TRBV7-2	TGTGCCAGCAGCCTACGGACAGGGGGCCCCTACGAGCAGTACTTC	CASSLRTGGPYEQYF
TRBD2	once	TRBJ2-7	TRBV2	TGTGCCAGCAGTGACGGGAGGGGCTACGAGCAGTACTTC	CASSDGRGYEQYF
NA	NA	TRBJ1-1	TRBV3-1/TRBV3-2	TGTGCCAGCAGCCAAGATTTCGGGGGGCGCGGCACTGAAGCTTTCTTT	CASSQDFGGRGTEAFF
TRBD1	NA	TRBJ1-6	TRBV5-1	TGCGCCAGCAGCTTGGGACAGGGTACGGGTTCACCCCTCCACTTT	CASSLGQGTGSPLHF
NA	NA	TRBJ2-3	TRBV6-5	TGTGCCAGCAGTCATCGACAGGACCCAGATACGCAGTATTTT	CASSHRQDPDTQYF
NA	NA	TRBJ1-3	TRBV3-1/TRBV3-2	TGTGCCAGCAGTTACTCATCGTCTGGAAACACCATATATTTT	CASSYSSSGNTIYF
NA	NA	TRBJ2-6	TRBV4-3	TGCGCCAGCAGCCCAGAGCTAACTACCTTCTCTGGGGCCAACGTCCTGACTTTC	CASSPELTTFSGANVLTF
TRBD1	NA	TRBJ2-2	TRBV6-1	TGTGCCAGCAGTGAATGGAGGGGAAACAGGGGGAGAGGTAGCGAGCTGTTTTTT	CASSEWRGNRGRGSELFF
TRBD2	NA	TRBJ2-3	TRBV11-2	TGTGCCAGCAGCTTAGGTCGCGGGAGTGCTAGCACAGATACGCAGTATTTT	CASSLGRGSASTDTQYF
TRBD1	NA	TRBJ1-6	TRBV7-9	TGTGCCAGCAGTTCATCGGGACAGATGAATTCACCCCTCCACTTT	CASSSSGQMNSPLHF
TRBD2	NA	TRBJ2-3	TRBV10-3	TGTGCCATCAGTGAGGGACTAGCCACAGATACGCAGTATTTT	CAISEGLATDTQYF
TRBD1	NA	TRBJ2-7	TRBV6-5	TGTGCCAGCATAGTAAGGACAGGGGGCCAGTACGAGCAGTACTTC	CASIVRTGGQYEQYF
TRBD2	NA	TRBJ2-2	TRBV27	TGTGCCACCAGGAGTAGCGGGGGGGCTGTGTCCGGGGAGCTGTTTTTT	CATRSSGGAVSGELFF
NA	NA	TRBJ2-7	TRBV11-1	TGTGCCAGCAGCTTAGGGGCCCGTAGCTCCTACGAGCAGTACTTC	CASSLGARSSYEQYF
NA	NA	TRBJ1-3	TRBV7-8	TGTGCCAGCAGCTTATTTGAGGGATCCTTCTCTGGAAACACCATATATTTT	CASSLFEGSFSGNTIYF
NA	NA	TRBJ2-7	TRBV29-1	TGCAGCGTTGCTGGGCGAACCTGGGACGAGCAGTACTTC	CSVAGRTWDEQYF
NA	NA	TRBJ2-3	TRBV9	TGTGCCAGCAGCGTAGGTAGCGGAACACGGGATACGCAGTATTTT	CASSVGSGTRDTQYF
NA	NA	TRBJ1-4	TRBV9	TGTGCCAGCAGCGTCGGACCCACGGGGGAAAAACTGTTTTTT	CASSVGPTGEKLFF
TRBD2	NA	TRBJ2-3	TRBV2	TGTGCCGCCGGGGGGGACCGAGGAGATACGCAGTATTTT	CAAGGDRGDTQYF
TRBD1	NA	TRBJ2-7	TRBV27	TGTGCCAGCAGTTCCAGGACAGGGGGCATTGCCGAGCAGTACTTC	CASSSRTGGIAEQYF
TRBD1	once	TRBJ1-1	TRBV19	TGTGCCAGTAGTATTAGTCTGTTGGGACAGGGGGATCCTGAAGCTTTCTTT	CASSISLLGQGDPEAFF
TRBD2	NA	TRBJ2-3	TRBV3-1/TRBV3-2	TGTGCCAGCAGTAGCGGGGGGGCCCCAGATACGCAGTATTTT	CASSSGGAPDTQYF
NA	few	TRBJ1-2	TRBV2	TGTGCCAGCAGTCCCCAATATGGCTACACCTTC	CASSPQYGYTF
TRBD1	NA	TRBJ2-4	TRBV5-4	TGTGCCAGCAGCCATGATAGGAGAGGGGGCGCGTACATTCAGTACTTC	CASSHDRRGGAYIQYF
TRBD2	once	TRBJ2-3	TRBV7-3	TGTGCCAGCAGCTTAACCAGCGGGGGGGAGGCAGATACGCAGTATTTT	CASSLTSGGEADTQYF
TRBD2	NA	TRBJ2-7	TRBV19	TGTGCCAGTAGACCGGGGACTAGCCTAACCGAGCAGTACTTC	CASRPGTSLTEQYF
NA	NA	TRBJ1-5	TRBV10-3	TGTGCCATCAGTGAGGGATCGGGGAATCAGCCCCAGCATTTT	CAISEGSGNQPQHF
NA	NA	TRBJ1-2	TRBV5-4	TGTGCCAGCAGCTTGGACACCGGGGGCTACACCTTC	CASSLDTGGYTF
NA	NA	TRBJ1-1	TRBV5-1	TGCGCCAGCAGCCGCGAAATAAACACTGAAGCTTTCTTT	CASSREINTEAFF
TRBD1	once	TRBJ1-1	TRBV6-5	TGTGCCAGCAGTAGCAGGGGGCGCACTGAAGCTTTCTTT	CASSSRGRTEAFF
NA	NA	TRBJ2-1	TRBV7-9	TGTGCCAGCAGCCCCACCTCCTACGGGGTCTATGAGCAGTTCTTC	CASSPTSYGVYEQFF
NA	NA	TRBJ1-1	TRBV12-5	TGTGCTAGTGGTTTGGTAAGGCCCGGGACACAGAACACTGAAGCTTTCTTT	CASGLVRPGTQNTEAFF
TRBD2	NA	TRBJ2-2	TRBV4-2	TGTGCCAGCAGCTCCGACAGCGGGGTTGTCACCGGGGAGCTGTTTTTT	CASSSDSGVVTGELFF
TRBD1	NA	TRBJ1-6	TRBV5-1	TGCGCCAGCAGCTTGGGACAGGGCGATAATTCACCCCTCCACTTT	CASSLGQGDNSPLHF
TRBD1	NA	TRBJ1-2	TRBV2	TGTGCCAGCATCGACAGGGGTAACTATGGCTACACCTTC	CASIDRGNYGYTF